This T cell receptor (beta chain) was retrieved from a study of blood T cells in healthy people across ages. Study overall: Researchers report that template switching captured about one barcoded beta molecule per two T cells. Study conclusions and caveats: The long-lived group displayed more naive CD4+ cells, plus higher diversity, than the aged donors did.

This clonotype has just a few counts. The antigen is unknown. Combining a sample-barcoded 5' primer with a J-beta primer mix, a second PCR ran for roughly 6 to 11 cycles. TCRdb re-analysed the 5' RACE reads in MiXCR, keeping a single row per CDR3 protein. Of approximately 1,700,000 distinct CDR3 sequences listed, 35% to 50% are singletons. Per the germline V gene, CDR1 is MNHNY and CDR2 is SVGAGI (reference sequence). CDR3 length: 15 amino acids. With 5 bases removed from V and 5 bases from J, the gap between germline ends came to 18 bases. The rearrangement joins TRBV6-6 to TRBJ2-5; D is perhaps TRBD2 (6 bases). This receptor was taken from a human donor in good health. Sequences were obtained from blood. The CDR3 spells CASSPPPEGQETQYF. In DNA form, the CDR3 reads TGTGCCAGCAGTCCCCCTCCGGAGGGGCAGGAGACCCAGTACTTC.